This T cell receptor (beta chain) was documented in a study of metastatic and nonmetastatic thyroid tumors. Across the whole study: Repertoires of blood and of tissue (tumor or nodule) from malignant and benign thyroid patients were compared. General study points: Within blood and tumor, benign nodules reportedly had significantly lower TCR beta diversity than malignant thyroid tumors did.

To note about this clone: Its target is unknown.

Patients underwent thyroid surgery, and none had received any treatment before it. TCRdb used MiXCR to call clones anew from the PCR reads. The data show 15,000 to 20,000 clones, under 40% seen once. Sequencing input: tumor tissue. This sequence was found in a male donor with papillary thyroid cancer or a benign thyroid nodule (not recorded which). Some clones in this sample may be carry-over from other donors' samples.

In nucleotides, the CDR3 is TGCAGTGCTAGAGATCCAGGGGGGGATGAGCAGTTCTTC. It yields the protein CSARDPGGDEQFF. V usage is TRBV20-1 and J usage is TRBJ2-1; D tentatively reads TRBD1 or TRBD2 (7 bases each). CDR3 length: 13 amino acids. Trimming stripped 0 bases from V and 8 bases from J, with 11 bases between. CDR1 is DFQATT, CDR2 SNEGSKA, per germline (reference sequence).